One sample yielded the 9 T cell receptor beta chains listed below, sequenced in a study of cytomegalovirus exposure and HLA in healthy donors. Clones were read by immunoSEQ multiplex PCR, and TCRdb kept only the in-frame ones, dropping some. Among 150,000 to 200,000 clones listed, around 84% were seen once. Material: PBMCs. The origin of the receptors is a man younger than 30 in good health and CMV-seropositive.

V and J are TRBV4-3 and TRBJ2-5; 12 positions match TRBD2. The CDR3 runs 18 residues. Per germline, CDR1 LGHNA and CDR2 YSLEER. Trimming took 1 base from V and 0 from J; bases not matched to a gene: 6. CDR3 protein: CASSQAPTSGGYQETQYF. The CDR3 coding sequence is TGCGCCAGCAGCCAAGCCCCAACTAGCGGGGGGTACCAAGAGACCCAGTACTTC.

This clone has only one observation. J is TRBJ2-7 and V is TRBV28; possible D gene TRBD1, 6 bases. The CDR3 covers 13 residues. V lost 3 bases, J lost 6 bases, and 12 bases lay in between. The germline CDR1 and CDR2 sequences are MDHEN and SYDVKM. CDR3 loop: CASSFAGAGEQYF. As DNA, the CDR3 is TGTGCCAGCAGTTTCGCAGGGGCGGGCGAGCAGTACTTC.

The V gene is TRBV7-9, the J gene TRBJ2-7; 9 positions agree with TRBD2. CDR1 is SEHNR, CDR2 FQNEAQ, per germline (reference sequence). Unmatched junction bases numbered 20, after V lost 4 bases and J lost 7 bases. This CDR3 comprises 18 residues. CDR3 sequence reads: CASSSQTSGQGWAREQYF. The CDR3 DNA follows: TGTGCCAGCAGCTCACAGACTAGCGGCCAGGGTTGGGCGCGGGAGCAGTACTTC.

This clone was detected only a few times. The rearrangement uses TRBV6-1 and TRBJ1-5, with D uncertain. The CDR3 extends over 14 amino acids. V was pared by 0 bases and J by 10 bases, with 13 bases between. In germline, CDR1 is MNHNS, CDR2 SASEGT. The CDR3 loop is CASSEARLNGPQHF. The CDR3, as DNA: TGTGCCAGCAGTGAAGCCAGGTTAAATGGACCCCAGCATTTT.

This clone was seen a handful of times. The chain joins TRBV4-2 to TRBJ2-5; 10 nucleotides line up with TRBD2. The junction had 3 bases not matched to a gene; V was cut back by 1 base and J by 4 bases. The CDR3 extends over 15 amino acids. The germline gives CDR1 LGHNA, CDR2 YNFKEQ. As DNA, the CDR3 is TGTGCCAGCAGCCAAGCAGCGGGAGGGGCAGAGACCCAGTACTTC. It specifies CASSQAAGGAETQYF.

The count of this clone is one. V and J are TRBV19 and TRBJ2-1, with D possibly TRBD1 on 6 matching bases. Germline-derived CDR1 and CDR2 are LNHDA and SQIVND (reference sequence). Trimming pared 3 bases from V and 6 bases from J, leaving 15 bases between. The length of the CDR3 is 15 residues. The CDR3 is CASSIGGGQPNEQFF. DNA of the CDR3: TGTGCCAGTAGTATCGGCGGCGGACAGCCCAATGAGCAGTTCTTC.

The rearrangement joins TRBV11-3 to TRBJ2-2; D unresolved. The V gene's germline CDR1 is SGHNT and CDR2 YENEEA. V was clipped by 7 bases and J by 6 bases, with 9 bases between them. The CDR3 has 12 residues. CDR3 sequence reads: CASTARAGELFF. In DNA, the CDR3 is TGTGCCAGCACCGCCCGCGCCGGGGAGCTGTTTTTT.

This clone was detected only a few times. One end of the junction varies from germline; a read error may be responsible. This chain uses TRBV2 with TRBJ2-7; 10 nucleotides line up with TRBD2. Germline loops: CDR1 SNHLY, CDR2 FYNNEI. CDR3 length: 14 residues. This CDR3 is CASSQAGGRDEQYF. CDR3 coding DNA: TGTGCCAGCAGTCAAGCGGGAGGGCGGGACGAGCAGTACTTC.

V is TRBV30 and J is TRBJ2-4; D possibly corresponds to TRBD1 (6 bases). CDR1 and CDR2 (germline): GTSNPN, SVGIG (reference sequence). V gave up 3 bases and J gave up 0 bases, with 15 bases separating them. There are 16 residues in the CDR3. The CDR3 nucleotides are TGTGCCTGGAGCGTACAGGGTCGGGGAGCCAAAAACATTCAGTACTTC. Protein product: CAWSVQGRGAKNIQYF.